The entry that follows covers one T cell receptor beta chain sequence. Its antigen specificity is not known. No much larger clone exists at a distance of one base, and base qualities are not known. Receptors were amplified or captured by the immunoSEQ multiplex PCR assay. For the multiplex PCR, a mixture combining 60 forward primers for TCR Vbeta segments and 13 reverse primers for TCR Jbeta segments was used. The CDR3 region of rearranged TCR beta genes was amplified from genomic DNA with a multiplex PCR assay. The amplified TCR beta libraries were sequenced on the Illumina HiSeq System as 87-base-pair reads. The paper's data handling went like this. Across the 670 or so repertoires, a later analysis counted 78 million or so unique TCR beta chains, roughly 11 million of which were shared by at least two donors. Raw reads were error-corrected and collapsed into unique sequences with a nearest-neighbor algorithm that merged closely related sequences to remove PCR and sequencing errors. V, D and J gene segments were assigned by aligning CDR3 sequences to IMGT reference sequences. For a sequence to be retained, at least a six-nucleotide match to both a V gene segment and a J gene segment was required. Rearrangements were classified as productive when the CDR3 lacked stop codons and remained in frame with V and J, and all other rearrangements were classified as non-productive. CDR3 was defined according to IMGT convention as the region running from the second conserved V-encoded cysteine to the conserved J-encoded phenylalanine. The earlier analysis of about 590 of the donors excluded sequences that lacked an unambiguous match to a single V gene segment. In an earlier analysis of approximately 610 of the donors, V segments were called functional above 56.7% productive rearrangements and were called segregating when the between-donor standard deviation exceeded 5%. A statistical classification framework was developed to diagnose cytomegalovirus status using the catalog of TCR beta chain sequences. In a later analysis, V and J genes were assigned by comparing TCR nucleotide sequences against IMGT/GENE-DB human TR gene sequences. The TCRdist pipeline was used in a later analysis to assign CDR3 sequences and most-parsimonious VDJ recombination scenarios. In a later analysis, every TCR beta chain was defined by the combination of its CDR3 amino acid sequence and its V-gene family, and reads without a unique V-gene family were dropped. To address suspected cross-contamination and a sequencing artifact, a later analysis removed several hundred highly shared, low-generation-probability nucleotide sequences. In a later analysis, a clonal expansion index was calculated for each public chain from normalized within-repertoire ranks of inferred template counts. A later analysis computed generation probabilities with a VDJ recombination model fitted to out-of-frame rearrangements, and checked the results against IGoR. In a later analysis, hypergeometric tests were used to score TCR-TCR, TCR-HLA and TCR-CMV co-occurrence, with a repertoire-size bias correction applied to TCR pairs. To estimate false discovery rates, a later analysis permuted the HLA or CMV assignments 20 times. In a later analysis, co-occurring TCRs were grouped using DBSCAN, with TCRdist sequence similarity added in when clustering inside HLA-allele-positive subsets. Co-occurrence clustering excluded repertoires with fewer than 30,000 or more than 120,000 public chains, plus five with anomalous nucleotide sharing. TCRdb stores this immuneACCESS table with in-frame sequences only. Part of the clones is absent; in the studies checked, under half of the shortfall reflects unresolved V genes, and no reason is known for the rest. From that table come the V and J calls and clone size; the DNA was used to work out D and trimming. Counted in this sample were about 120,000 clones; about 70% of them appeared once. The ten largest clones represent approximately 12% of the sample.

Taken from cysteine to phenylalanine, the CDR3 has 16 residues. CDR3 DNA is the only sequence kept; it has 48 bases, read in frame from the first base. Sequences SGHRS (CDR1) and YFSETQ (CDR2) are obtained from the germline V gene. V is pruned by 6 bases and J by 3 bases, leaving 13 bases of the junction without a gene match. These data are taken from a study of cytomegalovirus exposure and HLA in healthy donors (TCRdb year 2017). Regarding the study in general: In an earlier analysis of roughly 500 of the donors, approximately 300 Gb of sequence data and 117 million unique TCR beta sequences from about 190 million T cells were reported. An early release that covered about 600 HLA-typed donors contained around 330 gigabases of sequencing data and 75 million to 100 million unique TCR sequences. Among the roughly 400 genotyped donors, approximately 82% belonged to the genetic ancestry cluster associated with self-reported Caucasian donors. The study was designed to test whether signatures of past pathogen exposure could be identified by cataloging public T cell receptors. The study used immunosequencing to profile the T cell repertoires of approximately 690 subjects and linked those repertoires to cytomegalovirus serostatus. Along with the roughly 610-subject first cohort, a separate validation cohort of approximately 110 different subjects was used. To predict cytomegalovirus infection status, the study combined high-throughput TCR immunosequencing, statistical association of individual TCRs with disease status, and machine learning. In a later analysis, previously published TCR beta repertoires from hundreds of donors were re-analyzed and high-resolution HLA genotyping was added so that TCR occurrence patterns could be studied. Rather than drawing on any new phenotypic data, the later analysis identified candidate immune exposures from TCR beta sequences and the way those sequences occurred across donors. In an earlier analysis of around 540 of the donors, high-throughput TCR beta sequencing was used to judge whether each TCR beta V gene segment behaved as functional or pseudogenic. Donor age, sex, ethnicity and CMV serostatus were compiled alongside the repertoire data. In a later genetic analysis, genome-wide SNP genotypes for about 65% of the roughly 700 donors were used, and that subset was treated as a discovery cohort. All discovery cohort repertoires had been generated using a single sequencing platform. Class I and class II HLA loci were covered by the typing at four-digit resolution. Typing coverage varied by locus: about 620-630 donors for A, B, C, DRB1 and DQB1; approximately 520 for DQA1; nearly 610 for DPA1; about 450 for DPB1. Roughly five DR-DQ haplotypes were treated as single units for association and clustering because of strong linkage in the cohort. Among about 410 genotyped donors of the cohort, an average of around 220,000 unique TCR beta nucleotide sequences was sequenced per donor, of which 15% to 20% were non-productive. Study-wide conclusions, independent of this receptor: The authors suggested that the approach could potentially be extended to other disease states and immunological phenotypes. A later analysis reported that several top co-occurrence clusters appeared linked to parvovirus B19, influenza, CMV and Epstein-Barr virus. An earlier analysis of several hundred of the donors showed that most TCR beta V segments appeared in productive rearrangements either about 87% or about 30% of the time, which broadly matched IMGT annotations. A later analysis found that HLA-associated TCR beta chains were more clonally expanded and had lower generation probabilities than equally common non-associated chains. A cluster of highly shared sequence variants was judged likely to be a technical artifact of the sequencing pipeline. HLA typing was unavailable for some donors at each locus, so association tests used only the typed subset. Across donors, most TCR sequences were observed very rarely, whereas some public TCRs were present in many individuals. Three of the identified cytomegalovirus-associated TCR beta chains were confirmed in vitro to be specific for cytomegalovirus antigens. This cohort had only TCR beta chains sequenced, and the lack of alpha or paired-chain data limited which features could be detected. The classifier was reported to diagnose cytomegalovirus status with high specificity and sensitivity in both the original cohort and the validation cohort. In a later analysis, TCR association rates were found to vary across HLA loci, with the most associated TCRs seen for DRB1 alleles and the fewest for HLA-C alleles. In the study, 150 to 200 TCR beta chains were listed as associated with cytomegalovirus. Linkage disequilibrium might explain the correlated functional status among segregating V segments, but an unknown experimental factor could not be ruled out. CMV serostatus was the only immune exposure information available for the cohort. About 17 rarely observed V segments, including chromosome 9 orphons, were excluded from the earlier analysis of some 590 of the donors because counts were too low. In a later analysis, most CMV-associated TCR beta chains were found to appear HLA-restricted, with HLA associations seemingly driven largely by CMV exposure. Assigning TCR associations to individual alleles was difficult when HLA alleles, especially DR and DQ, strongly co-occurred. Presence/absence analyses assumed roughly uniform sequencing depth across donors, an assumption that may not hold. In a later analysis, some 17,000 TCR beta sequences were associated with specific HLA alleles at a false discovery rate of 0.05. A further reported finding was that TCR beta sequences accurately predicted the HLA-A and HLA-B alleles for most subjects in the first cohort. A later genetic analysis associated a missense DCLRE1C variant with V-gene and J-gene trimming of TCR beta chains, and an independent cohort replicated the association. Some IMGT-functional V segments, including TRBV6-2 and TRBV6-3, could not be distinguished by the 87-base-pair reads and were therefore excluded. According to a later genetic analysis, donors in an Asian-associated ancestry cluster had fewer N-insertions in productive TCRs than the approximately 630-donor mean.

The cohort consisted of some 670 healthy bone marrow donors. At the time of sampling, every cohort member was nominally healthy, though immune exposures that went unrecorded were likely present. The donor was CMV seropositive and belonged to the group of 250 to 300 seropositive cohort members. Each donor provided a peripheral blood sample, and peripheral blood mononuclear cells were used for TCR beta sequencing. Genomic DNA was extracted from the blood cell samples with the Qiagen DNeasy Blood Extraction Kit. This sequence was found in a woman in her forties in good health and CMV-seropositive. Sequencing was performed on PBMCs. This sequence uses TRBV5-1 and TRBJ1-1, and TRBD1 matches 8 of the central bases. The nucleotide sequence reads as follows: TGCGCCAGCAAGAGTGGGACAGGTGGTTATCACACTGAAGCTTTCTTT. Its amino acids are CASKSGTGGYHTEAFF. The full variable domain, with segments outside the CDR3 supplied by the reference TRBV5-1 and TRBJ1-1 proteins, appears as KAGVTQTPRYLIKTRGQQVTLSCSPISGHRSVSWYQQTPGQGLQFLFEYFSETQRNKGNFPGRFSGRQFSNSRSEMNVSTLELGDSALYLCASKSGTGGYHTEAFFGQGTRLTVV.